The present entry profiles one T cell receptor beta chain with its context. These data come from a study of lymphopenia after photon versus proton radiotherapy. Measured with immunoSEQ multiplex PCR; TCRdb has only the in-frame clones, and not every one. The sample yields roughly 58,000 clones, around 90% seen once. The source of this sequence is an older man with esophageal cancer. Sequencing used peripheral blood, obtained from a patient treated with proton-based radiotherapy.

For the CDR3, the DNA is TGTGCCAGGGCACCGGTGGGAGGCGAGCAGTACTTC. This sequence encodes CARAPVGGEQYF. This chain joins TRBV2 and TRBJ2-7; maybe TRBD2 (6 bases). V shed 9 bases and J shed 6 bases, with 15 bases lying between them. Germline V lookup: CDR1 SNHLY, CDR2 FYNNEI. There are 12 residues in the CDR3.